The present TCR beta chain was sequenced within a study of cytomegalovirus exposure and HLA in healthy donors. Study-level information: Within the Caucasian-associated ancestry cluster were more than 75% of the roughly 430 genotyped donors.

The study's findings and limits: DRB1 had the most TCR associations and HLA-C the fewest, a later analysis found, with rates varying by HLA locus. CMV serostatus was the sole immune exposure information available. The authors considered a cluster of highly shared sequence variants likely to be a sequencing artifact.

Amplification used 60 Vbeta primers and 13 Jbeta primers. Using immunoSEQ multiplex PCR, the repertoire was profiled, and TCRdb retains in-frame clones only, with some absent. The repertoire includes about 140,000 clones, about 80% of them detected once, and over 9.5% sits in the top ten. Germline V lookup: CDR1 LGHNA, CDR2 YNFKEQ. The CDR3 loop spans 19 amino acids. Unmatched junction bases numbered 10, after V lost 0 bases and J lost 2 bases. For this clone: The antigen remains undetermined.

The sequenced sample was PBMCs. The clonotype was recovered from a woman aged 55-70 years in good health and CMV-seropositive. The V and J genes are TRBV4-2 and TRBJ2-3, with 11 bases fitting TRBD2. The CDR3, as DNA: TGTGCCAGCAGCCAAGATTTAGCGGGAGGGCCGAGTTACACAGATACGCAGTATTTT. Translating gives CASSQDLAGGPSYTDTQYF.